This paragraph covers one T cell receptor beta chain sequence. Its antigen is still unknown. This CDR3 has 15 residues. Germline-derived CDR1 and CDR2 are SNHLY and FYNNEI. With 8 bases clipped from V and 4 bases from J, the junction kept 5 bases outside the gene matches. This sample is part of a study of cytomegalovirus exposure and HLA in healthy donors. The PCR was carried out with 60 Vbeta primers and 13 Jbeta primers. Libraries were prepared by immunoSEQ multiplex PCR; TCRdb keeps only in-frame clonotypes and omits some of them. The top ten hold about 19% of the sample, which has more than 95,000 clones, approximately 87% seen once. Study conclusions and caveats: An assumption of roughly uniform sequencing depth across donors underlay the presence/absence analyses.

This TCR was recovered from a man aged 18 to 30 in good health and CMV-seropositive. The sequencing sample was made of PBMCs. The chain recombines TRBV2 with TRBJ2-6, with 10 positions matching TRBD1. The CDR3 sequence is CASSDRGQGANVLTF. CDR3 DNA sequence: TGTGCCAGCTCTGACAGGGGGCAAGGGGCCAACGTCCTGACTTTC.